The 28 T cell receptor beta chains below come from one sample, sequenced in a study of identical twins. TCRdb recomputed calls from the 5' RACE reads with MiXCR, one row per CDR3 protein. The profile shows some 710,000 distinct CDR3 sequences, around 6% of them singletons. The sequenced sample consisted of naive T cells sorted from blood. The receptors derive from a man between 18 and 29 years old in good health.

This clonotype was seen a few times. This sequence joins TRBV7-3 and TRBJ2-7, with 10 bases aligning to TRBD2. V was pared by 4 bases and J by 7 bases, with 7 bases of the junction left unmatched. Germline-derived CDR1 and CDR2 are SGHTA and FQGTGA. This CDR3 region has 14 residues. The CDR3 protein is CASSSGLAAGEQYF. The CDR3 DNA is TGTGCCAGCAGCTCCGGACTAGCGGCTGGAGAGCAGTACTTC. The complete variable domain, with remaining parts taken from reference TRBV7-3 and TRBJ2-7, reads GAGVSQTPSNKVTEKGKYVELRCDPISGHTALYWYRQSLGQGPEFLIYFQGTGAADDSGLPNDRFFAVRPEGSVSTLKIQRTERGDSAVYLCASSSGLAAGEQYFGPGTRLTVT.

This clonotype was seen more than once but under ten times. The chain links TRBV20-1 to TRBJ2-1; TRBD2 agrees at 10 bases. The ends lost 0 bases at V and 9 bases at J; junction bases unmatched: 14. From germline, CDR1 is DFQATT and CDR2 SNEGSKA (reference sequence). This CDR3 spans 17 amino acids. CDR3 loop: CSARDILAGVFSGEQFF. The CDR3 DNA follows: TGCAGTGCTAGAGATATTCTAGCGGGAGTGTTTTCCGGTGAGCAGTTCTTC.

This clonotype has ten or more counts. The J gene is TRBJ2-3, the V gene TRBV6-4, with D maybe TRBD2 (5 bases). CDR3 length equals 13 residues. Germline V CDR1 and CDR2: MRHNA, SNTAGT. Trimming removed 8 bases at V and 4 bases at J, with 13 bases between. CDR3 sequence: CASSRGLADTQYF. As DNA, the CDR3 is TGTGCCAGCTCCCGGGGTCTCGCAGATACGCAGTATTTT.

This clonotype was found many times. This chain uses TRBV5-1 with TRBJ1-2; D remains unclear. The V end lost 4 bases, the J end lost 3 bases, and 13 bases lay between the germline ends. CDR1 and CDR2 from the germline V gene are SGHRS and YFSETQ. The CDR3 has 14 amino acids. As DNA, the CDR3 is TGCGCCAGCAGCCCAAGCTTGAGAGACTATGGCTACACCTTC. This codes for CASSPSLRDYGYTF.

This clonotype came up a few times. The J gene is TRBJ1-1, the V gene TRBV20-1; the D is unclear. V dropped 0 bases and J dropped 6 bases, with 14 bases sitting between them. CDR1 is DFQATT, CDR2 SNEGSKA, per germline (reference sequence). The length of the CDR3 is 14 residues. The CDR3 is CSARDLGESSEAFF. CDR3 coding DNA: TGCAGTGCTAGAGATCTTGGGGAATCGTCTGAAGCTTTCTTT.

Turning to this clonotype: A read error may be the cause here, since a much bigger clone is one base away. The rearrangement joins TRBV14 to TRBJ1-1; D remains unclear. The CDR3 loop spans 13 amino acids. Per germline, CDR1 SGHDN and CDR2 FVKESK. Trimming removed 3 bases from V and 0 bases from J, with 5 bases in between. In nucleotides, the CDR3 is TGTGCCAGCAGCCACAGGTTGAACACTGAAGCTTTCTTT. This encodes CASSHRLNTEAFF.

At least ten counts were recorded for this clonotype. The V call is TRBV20-1, the J call TRBJ2-1, with D possibly matching TRBD2 (5 bases). The V gene lost 6 bases and the J gene lost 6 bases, with 18 bases spanning the gap. The CDR3 spans 14 residues. CDR1 is DFQATT, CDR2 SNEGSKA, per germline (reference sequence). CDR3 in amino acids: CSARPLGLSNEQFF. The DNA of the CDR3 is TGCAGTGCCCGTCCACTAGGATTGAGCAATGAGCAGTTCTTC.

This clonotype was detected many times. The J gene is TRBJ2-2, the V gene TRBV6-5; TRBD2 is a possible D gene (6 bases). The CDR3 is 12 residues long. V lost 6 bases and J 5 bases, leaving 7 bases between the germline ends. Germline lookup yields CDR1 MNHEY and CDR2 SVGAGI. In DNA, the CDR3 is TGTGCCAGCAGCCGGGGGACCGGGGAGCTGTTTTTT. Its translation: CASSRGTGELFF.

The V call is TRBV29-1, the J call TRBJ1-2, with unresolved D. Germline CDR1 reads SQVTM; CDR2 reads ANQGSEA. V was cut by 6 bases and J by 6 bases, with 11 bases left in between. The CDR3 contains 11 residues. The CDR3 bases are TGCAGCGTCGACACGTCGGATGGCTACACCTTC. This encodes CSVDTSDGYTF.

In this sample, this clonotype turned up many times. The V gene is TRBV20-1, the J gene TRBJ1-2; unclear D gene. Trimming took off 5 bases at V and 8 bases at J, with 12 bases between the two ends. CDR3 length: 11 residues. Germline CDR1 DFQATT, CDR2 SNEGSKA (reference sequence). Here the CDR3 reads CSARLVPGYTF. The CDR3 region has the DNA TGCAGTGCTCGGTTGGTCCCCGGCTACACCTTC.

This clonotype was observed at least ten times. The chain carries TRBV10-3 and TRBJ2-2; D is uncertain. Germline-derived CDR1 and CDR2 are ENHRY and SYGVKD. The CDR3 has 13 amino acids. Trimming removed 0 bases from V and 6 bases from J, with 5 bases in between. CDR3 nucleotides: TGTGCCATCAGTGAGTCCCCCCCCGGGGAGCTGTTTTTT. This translates into CAISESPPGELFF.

The V and J genes are TRBV28 and TRBJ2-3; D might be TRBD1 (6 bases). The CDR3 is 12 residues long. Trimming left V 11 bases short and J 4 bases short, with 13 bases between. CDR1 and CDR2 from the germline V gene are MDHEN and SYDVKM. CDR3 bases: TGTGCCGCAGGGGAGAGGGCAGATACGCAGTATTTT. Translating gives CAAGERADTQYF. The whole variable domain, remainder taken from reference TRBV28 and TRBJ2-3, is DVKVTQSSRYLVKRTGEKVFLECVQDMDHENMFWYRQDPGLGLRLIYFSYDVKMKEKGDIPEGYSVSREKKERFSLILESASTNQTSMYLCAAGERADTQYFGPGTRLTVL.

Worth noting for this clonotype: This may be a read error: a much more frequent sequence differs by one nucleotide. This is likely a read error, given that the CDR3 carries no conserved phenylalanine or tryptophan at its end. This chain links TRBV12-3 or TRBV12-4 with TRBJ1-4; D might be TRBD1 (6 bases). Trimming left V 2 bases short and J 7 bases short, with 11 bases between. CDR3 length: 14 amino acids. The DNA of the CDR3 is TGTGCCAGCAGTTTAAGGGGGAAATTTGAAAAACTGTTTTGT. Its translation is CASSLRGKFEKLFC.

This clonotype has ten or more counts. The CDR3 sequence: CASTPGPLSYNEQFF. In DNA, the CDR3 is TGTGCCAGCACCCCAGGACCTCTTTCCTACAATGAGCAGTTCTTC. V usage is TRBV7-8 and J usage is TRBJ2-1; D uncertain. The germline V gene has CDR1 SGHVS and CDR2 FQNEAQ. Between the trimmed V and J ends, which lost 7 bases and 1 base, there was a span of 14 bases. The CDR3 length is 15 residues. The complete variable domain, with remaining parts taken from reference TRBV7-8 and TRBJ2-1, reads GAGVSQSPRYKVAKRGQDVALRCDPISGHVSLFWYQQALGQGPEFLTYFQNEAQLDKSGLPSDRFFAERPEGSVSTLKIQRTQQEDSAVYLCASTPGPLSYNEQFFGPGTRLTVL.

This clonotype has just a few counts. The rearrangement links TRBV24-1 to TRBJ2-1, with D perhaps given as TRBD1 or TRBD2 (6 bases each). This CDR3 contains 15 residues. Trimming left V 4 bases short and J 9 bases short, with 18 bases between. The germline CDR1 and CDR2 sequences are KGHDR and SFDVKD. Here the CDR3 reads CATSDQQGLPGEQFF. Here the CDR3 DNA reads TGTGCCACCAGTGACCAACAGGGACTTCCCGGTGAGCAGTTCTTC.

Only a few counts were recorded for this clonotype. The DNA of the CDR3 is TGCAGTGCTAGTTTGGCGGGGAGACAAGAGACCCAGTACTTC. It yields the protein CSASLAGRQETQYF. This chain connects TRBV20-1 to TRBJ2-5, with a possible D match to TRBD2 (6 bases). Germline CDR1 is DFQATT and CDR2 is SNEGSKA (reference sequence). V was cut by 3 bases and J by 2 bases, with 13 bases left in between. This CDR3 spans 14 amino acids.

In its sample, this clonotype was seen a few times. CDR3 region: CADGGITDTQYF. DNA for the CDR3: TGTGCCGATGGCGGGATCACAGATACGCAGTATTTT. The J gene is TRBJ2-3, the V gene TRBV2, with D possibly being TRBD2 (6 bases). CDR1 and CDR2 from the germline V gene are SNHLY and FYNNEI. This CDR3 has 12 amino acids. Trimming removed 11 bases at V and 2 bases at J, with 11 bases between.

This clonotype was detected only a few times. This chain connects TRBV10-3 to TRBJ2-1; weak D call: TRBD2 (6 bases). Trimming stripped 3 bases from V and 3 bases from J, with 12 bases between. Germline values: CDR1 ENHRY, CDR2 SYGVKD. This CDR3 region has 15 residues. The CDR3 nucleotides are TGTGCCATCAGTGATGGACGGGAGAGCTACAATGAGCAGTTCTTC. Its translation: CAISDGRESYNEQFF.

This clonotype was seen a handful of times. This chain links TRBV27 with TRBJ1-5, with D hard to call. The CDR3 runs to 15 residues. V gave up 6 bases and J gave up 0 bases, with 12 bases separating them. The germline V gene encodes CDR1 MNHEY and CDR2 SMNVEV (reference sequence). The CDR3 is CASRTQSFSNQPQHF. Written as DNA, the CDR3 is TGTGCCAGCAGAACTCAATCATTTAGCAATCAGCCCCAGCATTTT.

This clonotype was picked up many times. The CDR3 loop reads CSAMKLAGVEDTQYF. The CDR3 nucleotides are TGCAGTGCTATGAAACTAGCGGGAGTGGAAGATACGCAGTATTTT. J is TRBJ2-3 and V is TRBV20-1; 11 nucleotides match TRBD2. This CDR3 region has 15 residues. Germline V gene data show CDR1 as DFQATT and CDR2 as SNEGSKA (reference sequence). Germline trimming cut 4 bases from V and 5 bases from J; bases unmatched to any gene: 8.

This clonotype was detected a few times. V and J are TRBV6-5 and TRBJ2-5, with a possible D match to TRBD2 (5 bases). The CDR3 runs to 15 residues. Trimming took off 0 bases at V and 4 bases at J, with 12 bases between the two ends. The V gene's germline CDR1 is MNHEY and CDR2 SVGAGI. This CDR3 is CASSYSGGRAETQYF. The DNA of the CDR3 is TGTGCCAGCAGTTACTCGGGCGGGCGGGCAGAGACCCAGTACTTC.

This clonotype has at least ten counts. The chain links TRBV9 to TRBJ1-1; TRBD1 matches 7 bases. The CDR3 has 16 residues. Germline V lookup: CDR1 SGDLS, CDR2 YYNGEE. Germline trimming cut 4 bases from V and 1 base from J; bases unmatched to any gene: 10. The CDR3 is CASSQPPGQKNTEAFF. The CDR3 nucleotides read TGTGCCAGCAGCCAACCCCCGGGACAGAAGAACACTGAAGCTTTCTTT.

The V call is TRBV2, the J call TRBJ2-5; weak D call: TRBD1 (5 bases). Per the germline V gene, CDR1 is SNHLY and CDR2 is FYNNEI. The V and J ends lost 5 bases and 5 bases respectively, with 18 bases between them. The CDR3 runs to 15 residues. CDR3 sequence: CASSPNRQGGETQYF. DNA for the CDR3: TGTGCCAGCAGTCCAAACCGTCAGGGCGGCGAGACCCAGTACTTC.

J is TRBJ2-1 and V is TRBV7-9; D perhaps matches TRBD2 (6 bases). The CDR3 has 15 amino acids. Trimming stripped 3 bases from V and 1 base from J, with 10 bases between. In germline, CDR1 is SEHNR, CDR2 FQNEAQ (reference sequence). Here the CDR3 reads CASSFSGPSYNEQFF. The DNA for the CDR3 is TGTGCCAGCAGCTTCAGCGGGCCATCCTACAATGAGCAGTTCTTC.

This clonotype was seen at least ten times. The rearrangement joins TRBV20-1 to TRBJ2-7, with TRBD2 as a possible D gene (5 bases). This CDR3 has 12 amino acids. Between the trimmed V and J ends, which lost 6 bases and 9 bases, there was a span of 18 bases. Germline CDR1 is DFQATT and CDR2 is SNEGSKA (reference sequence). CDR3 region: CSAHSGGNGQYF. Here the CDR3 DNA reads TGCAGTGCCCACAGTGGAGGCAATGGGCAGTACTTC.

V and J are TRBV5-1 and TRBJ1-4; D not resolved. This CDR3 comprises 13 residues. Trimming cost V 1 base and J 8 bases, with 9 bases left between them. The germline V gene encodes CDR1 SGHRS and CDR2 YFSETQ. The chain's CDR3 is CASSLITREKLFF. The CDR3 DNA reads as TGCGCCAGCAGCTTGATCACTCGGGAAAAACTGTTTTTT.

This clonotype was observed a handful of times. V is TRBV12-3 or TRBV12-4 and J is TRBJ2-7; maybe TRBD2 (5 bases). Trimming cost V 3 bases and J 5 bases, with 20 bases left between them. CDR3 size: 16 residues. CDR3 region: CASSFGFRGSRNEQYF. The CDR3 DNA reads as TGTGCCAGCAGTTTTGGGTTTCGTGGGAGTAGGAACGAGCAGTACTTC.

This clonotype appeared many times. This chain joins TRBV6-1 and TRBJ2-7; D is unclear. This CDR3 contains 11 residues. Deletions cut 2 bases from V and 3 bases from J, with 2 bases between. CDR1 is MNHNS and CDR2 is SASEGT in the germline V gene. The CDR3 spells CASSERYEQYV. Here the CDR3 DNA reads TGTGCCAGCAGTGAACGCTACGAGCAGTACGTC.